This TCR beta chain was sequenced for a study of T cells expressing NK-cell markers. The overall study: The study drew TCR beta repertoires from sorted CD3+CD56+NKG2C+, CD3+CD56+NKG2C- and CD3+CD56-NKG2C+ T cells. Study findings and constraints: One observes that, in several donors, these clonotypes were also the leading ones within the CD3+CD56-NKG2C+ fraction. The share of CD8+ T cells held by dominant NKG2C+ clonotypes was roughly 1.0-8% in about 6 donors.

The CDR3 is 15 amino acids. For TCR beta, cDNA was produced by 5'RACE template switching with UMIs. TCRdb re-called the 5' RACE reads; one entry per CDR3 protein, DNA not given. The sample includes 400,000 or so distinct CDR3 sequences. A word on this clonotype: Its antigen is unidentified.

Sequenced sample: blood T cells: a sorted CD56 or NKG2C T cell subset, CD4+ or CD8+ T cells, or bulk PBMC T cells (not recorded which). The origin of this receptor is a woman in her 50s in good health. The gene calls are TRBV12-3 or TRBV12-4 and TRBJ2-7; without DNA, the TCRdb call of TRBD2 cannot be checked. CDR3 in amino acids: CASSFGGRAGSEQYF.